The clone carrying this TCR beta chain was recorded many times. The antigen remains undetermined. The entry originates in a study of T cells in Graves' hyperthyroidism and ophthalmopathy. The investigators amplified TCR beta CDR3 regions from RNA transcripts. Initially, a first-round RT-PCR of the TCR CDR3 employed the HTBI primer set. Each CDR3 protein gets one entry after TCRdb re-called the multiplex PCR reads with MiXCR. The data show about 570,000 distinct CDR3 sequences, 35% to 55% seen once. Study-level points and caveats: In simple terms, a model built on 13 V-J features told ophthalmopathy apart from stable hyperthyroidism. Most thyroid clonotypes with frequency above 0.001 were detected in blood.

Any patient presenting with uncontrolled infection, other autoimmune disease, pregnancy or lactation was left out. V dropped 0 bases and J dropped 5; count of bases not matched to a gene: 5. The CDR3 is made up of 16 amino acids. CDR1 is DFQATT and CDR2 is SNEGSKA in the germline V gene (reference sequence). The origin of this receptor is an adult woman with Graves' disease, either hyperthyroidism or ophthalmopathy (not recorded which). Sequencing used peripheral blood or thyroid tissue (not recorded which). This sequence joins TRBV20-1 and TRBJ1-6, with 9 bases that match TRBD1. Here the CDR3 reads CSARDPRTGDNSPLHF. The CDR3 nucleotides read TGCAGTGCTAGAGACCCTCGGACAGGGGATAATTCACCCCTCCACTTT.